This T cell receptor (beta chain) comes out of a study of Ad26.COV2.S vaccination and SARS-CoV-2 variants. The germline V gene encodes CDR1 MNHNS and CDR2 SASEGT. Trimming left V 4 bases short and J 0 bases short, with 12 bases between. The CDR3 is 16 amino acids. This clone was recorded only once. Treatment: about 20 received Ad26.COV2.S at low or high dose, single or two shots; 5 received placebo; per-sample allocation not given. It was on day 63 after the first vaccine or placebo injection that samples were taken. Assay used: immunoSEQ multiplex PCR; TCRdb lists only in-frame clones, some missing. The data show 350,000 to 500,000 clones, about 90% seen once.

This chain joins TRBV6-1 and TRBJ1-4, with D hard to call. The sequences come from peripheral blood, collected in a trial of Ad26.COV2.S vaccine versus placebo. The receptor's source is a person aged 18 to 65 who received the Ad26.COV2.S COVID-19 vaccine or a placebo. This chain's CDR3 is CASSVKGPATNEKLFF. The CDR3, as DNA: TGTGCCAGCAGTGTCAAAGGTCCGGCAACTAATGAAAAACTGTTTTTT.